A single T cell receptor beta chain is shown here with its context. What it binds is unknown. This specimen belongs to a study of beta chain features in type 1 diabetes. For the study at large: Cell yields, gender and age were comparable in patients and healthy donors. Examination of sorted cells across all samples involved about 99 million cells. Study outcomes and limitations: Shortening that was moderate but significant affected the TCRB CDR3s of Type 1 diabetes patients in all four CD4+ subsets. The study left unresolved whether HLA type influences TCRB rearrangement.

Investigators reverse transcribed all isolated RNA, so they sequenced expressed TCRB transcripts. The protocol was immunoSEQ multiplex PCR, while the TCRdb copy is restricted to in-frame clones and leaves out a portion. The data show about 900,000 clones, with about 17% seen just once and about 0.02% held by the top ten. The CDR3 has 14 amino acids. From germline, CDR1 is LNHDA and CDR2 SQIVND (reference sequence). V was trimmed by 3 bases and J by 2 bases, leaving 10 bases between them. The sample consisted of naive CD4+ T cells from blood. This clonotype originated in a woman aged 18-30 years in good health. V is TRBV19 and J is TRBJ1-1; D gene unclear. CDR3 sequence (DNA): TGTGCCAGTAGTATCGGCCAGTTTAACACTGAAGCTTTCTTT. Residues: CASSIGQFNTEAFF.